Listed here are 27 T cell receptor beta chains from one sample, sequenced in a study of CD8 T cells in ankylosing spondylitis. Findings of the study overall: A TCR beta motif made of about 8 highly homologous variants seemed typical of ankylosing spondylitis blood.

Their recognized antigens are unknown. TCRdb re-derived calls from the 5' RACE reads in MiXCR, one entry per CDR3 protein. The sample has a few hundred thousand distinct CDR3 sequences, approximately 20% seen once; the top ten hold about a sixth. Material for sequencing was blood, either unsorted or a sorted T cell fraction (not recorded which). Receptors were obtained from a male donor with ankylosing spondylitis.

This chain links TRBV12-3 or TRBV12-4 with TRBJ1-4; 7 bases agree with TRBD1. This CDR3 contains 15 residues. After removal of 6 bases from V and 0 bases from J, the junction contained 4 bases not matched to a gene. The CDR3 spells CASRTGDSTNEKLFF. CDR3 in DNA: TGTGCCAGCAGAACAGGGGATTCAACTAATGAAAAACTGTTTTTT.

The CDR3 spells CASSPPWAIKNIQYF. CDR3 DNA sequence: TGTGCCAGCAGCCCACCGTGGGCGATCAAAAACATTCAGTACTTC. The chain links TRBV7-2 to TRBJ2-4; D not resolved. Per germline, CDR1 SGHTA and CDR2 FQGNSA. The CDR3 has 15 residues. V gave up 5 bases and J gave up 3 bases, with 14 bases separating them.

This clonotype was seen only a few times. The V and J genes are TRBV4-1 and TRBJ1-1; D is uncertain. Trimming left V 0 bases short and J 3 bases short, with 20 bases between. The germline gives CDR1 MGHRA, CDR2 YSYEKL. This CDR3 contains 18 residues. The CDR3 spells CASSQDPWPITVDTEAFF. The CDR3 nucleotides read TGCGCCAGCAGCCAAGATCCTTGGCCAATTACCGTTGACACTGAAGCTTTCTTT.

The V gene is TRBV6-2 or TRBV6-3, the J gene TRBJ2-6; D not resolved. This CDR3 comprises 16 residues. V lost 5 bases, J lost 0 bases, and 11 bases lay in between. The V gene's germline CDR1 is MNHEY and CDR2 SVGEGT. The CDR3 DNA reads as TGTGCCAGCAGTCGCGACTGGCCCTCTGGGGCCAACGTCCTGACTTTC. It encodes CASSRDWPSGANVLTF.

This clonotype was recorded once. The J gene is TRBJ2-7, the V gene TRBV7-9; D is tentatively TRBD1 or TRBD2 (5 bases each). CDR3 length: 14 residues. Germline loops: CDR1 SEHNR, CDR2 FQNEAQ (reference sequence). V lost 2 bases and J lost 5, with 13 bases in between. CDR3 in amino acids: CASSLFRDLNEQYF. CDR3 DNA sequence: TGTGCCAGCAGCTTATTTAGGGACCTCAACGAGCAGTACTTC.

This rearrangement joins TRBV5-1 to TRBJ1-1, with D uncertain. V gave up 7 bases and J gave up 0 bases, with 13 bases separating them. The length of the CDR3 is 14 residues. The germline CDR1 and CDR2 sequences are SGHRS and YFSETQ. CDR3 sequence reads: CASQKENLNTEAFF. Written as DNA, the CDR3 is TGCGCCAGCCAGAAAGAGAATCTGAACACTGAAGCTTTCTTT.

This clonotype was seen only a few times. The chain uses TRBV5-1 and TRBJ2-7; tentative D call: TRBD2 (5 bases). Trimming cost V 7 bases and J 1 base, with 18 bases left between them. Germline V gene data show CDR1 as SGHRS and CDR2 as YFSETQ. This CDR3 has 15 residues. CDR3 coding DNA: TGCGCCAGCCCGGCCCGGGGAGAGGGTTCCTACGAGCAGTACTTC. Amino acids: CASPARGEGSYEQYF.

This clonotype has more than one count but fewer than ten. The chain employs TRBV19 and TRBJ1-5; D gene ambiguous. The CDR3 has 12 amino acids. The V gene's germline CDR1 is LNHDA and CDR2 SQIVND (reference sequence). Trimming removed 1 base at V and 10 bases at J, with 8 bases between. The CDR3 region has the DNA TGTGCCAGTAGTATAGCCCGGCAACCCCAGCATTTT. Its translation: CASSIARQPQHF.

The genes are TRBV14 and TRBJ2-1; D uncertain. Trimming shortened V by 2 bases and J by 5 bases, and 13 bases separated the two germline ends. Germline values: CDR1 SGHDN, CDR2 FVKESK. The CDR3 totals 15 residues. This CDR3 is CASSQYLRTHNEQFF. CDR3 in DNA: TGTGCCAGCAGCCAATACCTTCGCACCCACAATGAGCAGTTCTTC. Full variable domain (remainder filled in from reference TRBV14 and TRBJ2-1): EAGVTQFPSHSVIEKGQTVTLRCDPISGHDNLYWYRRVMGKEIKFLLHFVKESKQDESGMPNNRFLAERTGGTYSTLKVQPAELEDSGVYFCASSQYLRTHNEQFFGPGTRLTVL.

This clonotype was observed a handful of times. The CDR3 sequence is CASSFSPQGDFYNEQFF. Here the CDR3 DNA reads TGCGCCAGCAGCTTCTCGCCACAGGGTGACTTCTACAATGAGCAGTTCTTC. V is TRBV5-1 and J is TRBJ2-1; D is possibly TRBD1 (6 bases). The CDR3 totals 17 residues. Per germline, CDR1 SGHRS and CDR2 YFSETQ. Deletions cut 2 bases from V and 3 bases from J, with 18 bases between.

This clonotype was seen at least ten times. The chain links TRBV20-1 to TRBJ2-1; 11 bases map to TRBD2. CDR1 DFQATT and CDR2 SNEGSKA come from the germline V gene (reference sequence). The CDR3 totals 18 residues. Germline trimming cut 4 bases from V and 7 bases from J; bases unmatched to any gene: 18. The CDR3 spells CSAITSLAGGGVGNEQFF. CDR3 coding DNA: TGCAGTGCTATAACGAGTCTAGCGGGAGGCGGAGTGGGGAATGAGCAGTTCTTC.

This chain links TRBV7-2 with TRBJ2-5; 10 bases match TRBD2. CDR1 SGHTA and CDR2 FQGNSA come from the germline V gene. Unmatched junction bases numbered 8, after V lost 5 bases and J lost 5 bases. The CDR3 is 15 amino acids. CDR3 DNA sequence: TGTGCCAGCAGCGGACTAGCGGAGGGGACGGAGACCCAGTACTTC. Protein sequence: CASSGLAEGTETQYF.

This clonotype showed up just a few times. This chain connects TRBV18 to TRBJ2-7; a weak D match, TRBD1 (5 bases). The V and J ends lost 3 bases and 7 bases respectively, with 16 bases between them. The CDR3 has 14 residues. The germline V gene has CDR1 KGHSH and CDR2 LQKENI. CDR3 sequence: CASSPWQGSLEQYF. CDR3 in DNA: TGTGCCAGCTCACCGTGGCAGGGTTCTCTAGAGCAGTACTTC.

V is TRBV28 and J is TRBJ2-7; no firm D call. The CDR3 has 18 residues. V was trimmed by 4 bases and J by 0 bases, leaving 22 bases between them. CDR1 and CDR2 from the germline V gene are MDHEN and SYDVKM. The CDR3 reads CASSSPYGDTGISYEQYF. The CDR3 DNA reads TGTGCCAGCAGTTCCCCCTACGGAGATACCGGTATCTCCTACGAGCAGTACTTC.

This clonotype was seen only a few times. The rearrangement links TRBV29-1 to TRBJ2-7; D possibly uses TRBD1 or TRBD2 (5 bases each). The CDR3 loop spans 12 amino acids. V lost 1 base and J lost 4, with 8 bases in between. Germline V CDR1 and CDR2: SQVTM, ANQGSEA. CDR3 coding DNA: TGCAGCGTTGAAGCTGAGGGGTACGAGCAGTACTTC. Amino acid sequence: CSVEAEGYEQYF.

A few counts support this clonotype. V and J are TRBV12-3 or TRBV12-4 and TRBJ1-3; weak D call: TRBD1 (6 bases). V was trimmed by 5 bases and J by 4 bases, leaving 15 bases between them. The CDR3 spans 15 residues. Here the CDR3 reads CASSSSGGYGNTIYF. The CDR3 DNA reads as TGTGCCAGCAGTAGTAGTGGGGGCTACGGAAACACCATATATTTT.

CDR3 DNA: TGTGCCAGCAGCCTGACCCCCGGACAGACTGGCTACACCTTC. This translates into CASSLTPGQTGYTF. The chain couples TRBV7-8 to TRBJ1-2, with a tentative D call TRBD1 (6 bases). This CDR3 is built from 14 residues. Germline V gene sequence: CDR1 SGHVS, CDR2 FQNEAQ. V gave up 5 bases and J gave up 7 bases, with 17 bases separating them.

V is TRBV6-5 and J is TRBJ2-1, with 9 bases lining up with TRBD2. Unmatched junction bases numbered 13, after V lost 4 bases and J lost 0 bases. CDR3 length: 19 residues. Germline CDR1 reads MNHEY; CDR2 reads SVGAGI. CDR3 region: CASSSRGGGRGSSYNEQFF. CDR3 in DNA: TGTGCCAGCAGTTCCCGAGGGGGCGGGAGGGGAAGCTCCTACAATGAGCAGTTCTTC.

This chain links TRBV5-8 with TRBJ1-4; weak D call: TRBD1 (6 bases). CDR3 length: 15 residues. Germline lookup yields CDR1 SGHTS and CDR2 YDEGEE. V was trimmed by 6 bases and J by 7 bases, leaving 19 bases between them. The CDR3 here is CASNEPRGPFEKLFF. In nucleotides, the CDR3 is TGTGCCAGCAACGAACCCAGGGGCCCTTTTGAAAAACTGTTTTTT. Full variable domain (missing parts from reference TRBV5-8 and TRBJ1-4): EAGVTQSPTHLIKTRGQQATLRCSPISGHTSVYWYQQALGLGLQFLLWYDEGEERNRGNFPPRFSGRQFPNYSSELNVNALELEDSALYLCASNEPRGPFEKLFFGSGTQLSVL.

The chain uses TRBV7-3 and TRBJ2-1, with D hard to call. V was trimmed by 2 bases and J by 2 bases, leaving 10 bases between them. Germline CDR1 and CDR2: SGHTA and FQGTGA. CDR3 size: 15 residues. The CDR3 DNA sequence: TGTGCCAGCAGCTTACGGGCGATTCCCTACAATGAGCAGTTCTTC. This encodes CASSLRAIPYNEQFF.

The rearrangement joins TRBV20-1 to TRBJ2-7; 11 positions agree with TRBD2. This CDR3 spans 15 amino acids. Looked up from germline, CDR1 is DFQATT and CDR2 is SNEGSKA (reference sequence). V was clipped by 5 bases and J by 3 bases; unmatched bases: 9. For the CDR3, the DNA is TGCAGTGCTCCTCCCCCCCTAGCGGGAGGCTACGAGCAGTACTTC. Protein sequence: CSAPPPLAGGYEQYF.

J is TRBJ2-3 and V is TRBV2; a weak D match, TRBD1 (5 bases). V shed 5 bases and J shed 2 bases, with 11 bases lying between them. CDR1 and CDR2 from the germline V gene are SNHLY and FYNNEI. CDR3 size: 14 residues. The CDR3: CASSPRQITDTQYF. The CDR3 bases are TGTGCCAGCAGTCCTAGACAGATCACAGATACGCAGTATTTT. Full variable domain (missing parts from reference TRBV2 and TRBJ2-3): EPEVTQTPSHQVTQMGQEVILRCVPISNHLYFYWYRQILGQKVEFLVSFYNNEISEKSEIFDDQFSVERPDGSNFTLKIRSTKLEDSAMYFCASSPRQITDTQYFGPGTRLTVL.

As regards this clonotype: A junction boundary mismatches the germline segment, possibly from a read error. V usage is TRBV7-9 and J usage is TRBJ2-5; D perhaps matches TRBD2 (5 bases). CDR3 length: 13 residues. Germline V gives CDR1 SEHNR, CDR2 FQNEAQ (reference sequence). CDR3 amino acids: CASSLFGKEAQYF. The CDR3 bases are TGTGCCAGCAGCTTATTCGGGAAAGAGGCCCAGTACTTC.

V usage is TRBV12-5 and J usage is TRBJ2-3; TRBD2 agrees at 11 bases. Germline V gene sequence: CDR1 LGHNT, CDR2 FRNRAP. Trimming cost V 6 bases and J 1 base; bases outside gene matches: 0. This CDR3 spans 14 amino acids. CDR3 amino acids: CASGGLAGTDTQYF. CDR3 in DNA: TGTGCTAGTGGGGGACTAGCGGGCACAGATACGCAGTATTTT.

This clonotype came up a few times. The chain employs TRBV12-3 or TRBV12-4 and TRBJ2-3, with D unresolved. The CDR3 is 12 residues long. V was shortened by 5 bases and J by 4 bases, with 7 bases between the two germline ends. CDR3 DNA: TGTGCCAGCAGTACGACTCCAGATACGCAGTATTTT. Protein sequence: CASSTTPDTQYF.

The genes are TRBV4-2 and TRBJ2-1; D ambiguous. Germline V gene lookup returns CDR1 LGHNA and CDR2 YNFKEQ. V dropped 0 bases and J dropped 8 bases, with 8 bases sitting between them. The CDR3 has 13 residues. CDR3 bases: TGTGCCAGCAGCCAAGATCCAGGTTATGAGCAGTTCTTC. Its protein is CASSQDPGYEQFF.

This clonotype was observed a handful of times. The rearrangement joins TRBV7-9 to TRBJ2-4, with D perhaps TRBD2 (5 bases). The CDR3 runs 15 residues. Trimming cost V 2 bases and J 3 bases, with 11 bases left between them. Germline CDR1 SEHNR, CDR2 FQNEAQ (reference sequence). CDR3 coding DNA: TGTGCCAGCAGCTTACCGGGAATTTACAAAAACATTCAGTACTTC. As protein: CASSLPGIYKNIQYF.